Included here is one T cell receptor (beta chain) sequence, with context. The antigen remains unidentified. CD4+ cells underwent separation, giving CD45RA+ naive and CD45RA-negative memory subsets. These data originate in a study of shared clonotypes between healthy human individuals. Study results and caveats: It was anticipated that sequencing depth would influence how many clonotypes donors shared. Since donors were few, the genetic and exposure-history diversity represented was limited.

At a deep level, the assay was run. Measured with immunoSEQ multiplex PCR; TCRdb has only the in-frame clones, and not every one. The table records roughly 220,000 clones, under 80% of them present only once. The CDR3 is 16 amino acids. From germline, CDR1 is SGHRS and CDR2 YFSETQ. Trimming pared 4 bases from V and 2 bases from J, leaving 19 bases between. The source is a man aged 30-40 years in good health. V usage is TRBV5-1 and J usage is TRBJ2-7; TRBD1 is a possible D gene (5 bases). The sample comprised memory CD4+ T cells sorted from blood. The subset was: CD45RA-negative fraction. The CDR3: CASSRTPGLLTYEQYF. In DNA, the CDR3 is TGCGCCAGCAGCCGGACCCCAGGGCTTCTAACCTACGAGCAGTACTTC.